A single TCR beta chain is shown here with its context. No antigen is known for it. No much larger clonotype is one base removed from it; base qualities were not supplied. From cysteine to phenylalanine, the CDR3 is 15 amino acids long. The CDR3 DNA has 45 bases and is translated from base 1. CDR1 and CDR2 were assigned from the germline V gene as KGHSH and LQKENI. Deletion took 1 base off V and 1 base off J, with a span of 10 bases between the germline ends. Per the publication, the time point label means: baseline before first vaccination. Vaccinee samples were obtained from the UK trials COV001 and COV002, which included a single-blind randomized controlled phase 2/3 trial of AZD1222 (ChAdOx1 nCoV-19) in healthy adults. Trial participant PBMC samples were collected at day 0 and day 28 after the second dose for TCRbeta chain sequencing. This sample was included in a study of T cell responses to AZD1222 COVID-19 vaccine (dated by TCRdb to the early 2020s). Broadly, across the study: AZD1222 recipients whose second dose came at about 4 weeks and those whose second dose came at about 12 weeks were combined into one group, since spike-specific TCR depth and breadth did not differ between the two schedules. A total of around 240 trial participants underwent TCR sequencing, of whom more than 200 had received two doses of AZD1222 and 26 had received two doses of the MenACWY control vaccine. Enrollment into the trials was organized by age into subgroups of 18-55, 56-69 and 70-plus years, and those subgroups contained approximately 150, 30 and 60 TCR-sequenced participants, respectively.

The research as a whole found: Reportedly, almost half of the unique spike-specific TCRs recognized epitopes lying outside the regions that are mutated in the B.1.351 and B.1.1.7 variants. Conclusions about previously exposed vaccinees are limited, since just six AZD1222 recipients were seropositive for SARS-CoV-2 at baseline. Because no samples from the day 14 peak response were available, repertoires could be characterized only after the peak T cell response. CD4 TCRs associated with the vaccine covered the entire spike protein, and the dominant responses were in regions 160-218 and 743-854. Spike-specific TCR breadth and depth rose significantly after two AZD1222 doses compared with day 0 and with MenACWY recipients. Participants were mostly white British and included more females than males, and it was suggested by the authors that clonal diversity may have been underestimated. In the small 56-69-year group, the increase in depth fell short of significance, most likely because of low power.

The CDR3 regions of human TCRbeta chains were analyzed by immunosequencing. In the source study's methods: Repertoire TCRs were matched against a reference library of SARS-CoV-2-specific TCRs generated with the MIRA antigen-specificity platform. Breadth was defined as the fraction of unique TCRs that were SARS-CoV-2-associated. Depth was defined as the fraction of total T cells that were SARS-CoV-2-associated. Using the MIRA data, each spike-specific TCR was mapped to the spike region that the TCR reacts to and placed in a CD4 or CD8 class. Log10-transformed breadth and depth values were compared by one-way ANOVA with Sidak's multiple comparisons tests. TCRdb obtained this table from immuneACCESS and retained in-frame rearrangements with V and J assigned. These tables miss some clones; where compared with another copy, unresolved V genes account for less than half of the shortfall, and the remainder is unexplained. That table is the source of V, J and clone size, and D and trimming were worked out from the DNA. Present in this sample are over 100,000 clones, approximately 90% of which were seen just once. Clones ranked in the top ten supply around 7% of the sample.

The source is an adult in good health. Recombination connected TRBV18 to TRBJ1-1; no confident D gene assignment can be made. The sample was peripheral blood, taken on day 0 of AZD1222 vaccination. The DNA sequence follows: TGTGCCAGCTCACCACAAAACAGCGGGAACACTGAAGCTTTCTTT. The translation is CASSPQNSGNTEAFF.